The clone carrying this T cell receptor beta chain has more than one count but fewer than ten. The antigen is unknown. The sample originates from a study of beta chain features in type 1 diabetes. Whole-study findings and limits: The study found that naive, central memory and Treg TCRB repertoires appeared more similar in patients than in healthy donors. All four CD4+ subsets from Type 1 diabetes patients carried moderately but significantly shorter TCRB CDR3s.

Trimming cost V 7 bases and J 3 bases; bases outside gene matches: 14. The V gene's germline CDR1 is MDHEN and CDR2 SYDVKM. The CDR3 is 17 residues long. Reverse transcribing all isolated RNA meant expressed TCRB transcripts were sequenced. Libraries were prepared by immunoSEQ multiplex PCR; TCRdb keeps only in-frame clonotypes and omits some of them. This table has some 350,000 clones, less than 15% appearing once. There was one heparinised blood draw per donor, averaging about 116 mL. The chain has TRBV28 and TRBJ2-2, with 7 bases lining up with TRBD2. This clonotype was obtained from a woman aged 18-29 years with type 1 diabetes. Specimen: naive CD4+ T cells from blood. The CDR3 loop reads CASTSPRREVDTGELFF. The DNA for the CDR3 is TGTGCCAGCACCTCTCCCCGACGGGAGGTTGACACCGGGGAGCTGTTTTTT. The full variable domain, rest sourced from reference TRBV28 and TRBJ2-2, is DVKVTQSSRYLVKRTGEKVFLECVQDMDHENMFWYRQDPGLGLRLIYFSYDVKMKEKGDIPEGYSVSREKKERFSLILESASTNQTSMYLCASTSPRREVDTGELFFGEGSRLTVL.